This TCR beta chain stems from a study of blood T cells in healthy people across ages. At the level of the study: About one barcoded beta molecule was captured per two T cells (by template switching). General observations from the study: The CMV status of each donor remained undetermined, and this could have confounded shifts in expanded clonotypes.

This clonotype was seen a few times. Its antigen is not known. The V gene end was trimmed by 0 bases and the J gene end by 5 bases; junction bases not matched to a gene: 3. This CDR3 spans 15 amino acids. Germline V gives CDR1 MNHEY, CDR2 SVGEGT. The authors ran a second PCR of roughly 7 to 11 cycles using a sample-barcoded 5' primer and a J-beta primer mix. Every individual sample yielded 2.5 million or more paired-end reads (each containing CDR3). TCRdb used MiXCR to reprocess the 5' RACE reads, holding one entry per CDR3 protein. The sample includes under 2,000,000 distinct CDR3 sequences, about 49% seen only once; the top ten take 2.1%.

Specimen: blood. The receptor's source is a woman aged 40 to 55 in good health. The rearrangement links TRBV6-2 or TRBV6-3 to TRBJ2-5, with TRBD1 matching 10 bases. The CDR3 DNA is TGTGCCAGCAGTTACTCCGGGACAGGGGACGAGACCCAGTACTTC. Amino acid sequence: CASSYSGTGDETQYF.